These 7 T cell receptor beta chains were sequenced from one sample in a study of vaccination effects on CD4 cells after COVID-19. Clones were sequenced by immunoSEQ multiplex PCR, and TCRdb holds only the in-frame ones, with some missing. Counted here are about 70,000 clones, around 70% occurring once; the ten biggest clones make up 5% to 6%. Antigen specificity for these receptors is unknown. Under the ViraFEST assay, PBMC were stimulated with viral peptide pools so that antigen-specific CD4+ T cells expanded. Sequencing was performed afterwards. After around ten days in culture, the CD4+ T cells were isolated. The infection with SARS-CoV-2 (confirmed by PCR) occurred in this person between March and December 2020. The specimen comprised CD4+ T cells from PBMCs cultured with HIV peptides, sampled before COVID-19 vaccination. Subset here: HIV-1 Nef peptide pool negative control/reference culture. These TCRs come from a human donor who had a prior SARS-CoV-2 infection.

CDR3 sequence: CASSPQGDGYTF. As DNA, the CDR3 is TGTGCCAGCAGCCCACAAGGGGATGGCTACACCTTC. The rearrangement links TRBV2 to TRBJ1-2; D possibly corresponds to TRBD1 (5 bases). CDR1 is SNHLY and CDR2 is FYNNEI in the germline V gene. Deletions cut 6 bases from V and 6 bases from J, with 11 bases between. The CDR3 loop spans 12 amino acids.

This clone appeared a single time. This chain uses TRBV2 with TRBJ2-7; 7 nucleotides align to TRBD1. The CDR3 is 16 amino acids. The ends lost 5 bases at V and 2 bases at J; junction bases unmatched: 12. Looked up from germline, CDR1 is SNHLY and CDR2 is FYNNEI. CDR3 residues: CASSSRTGPEAYEQYF. The CDR3 DNA reads as TGTGCCAGCAGTTCCCGGACAGGTCCCGAGGCCTACGAGCAGTACTTC.

V usage is TRBV18 and J usage is TRBJ2-1; maybe TRBD2 (6 bases). Trimming took off 6 bases at V and 7 bases at J, with 19 bases between the two ends. CDR1 is KGHSH, CDR2 LQKENI, per germline. The CDR3 consists of 15 residues. CDR3 DNA sequence: TGTGCCAGCTCTGGTTCGATAGCGGAACTTAATGAGCAGTTCTTC. Protein: CASSGSIAELNEQFF.

This clone appeared a few times. Other DNA variants within this sample encode the same CDR3. This chain uses TRBV19 with TRBJ2-1, with unresolved D. The CDR3 totals 13 residues. CDR1 is LNHDA, CDR2 SQIVND, per germline (reference sequence). V was shortened by 6 bases and J by 2 bases, with 8 bases between the two germline ends. The CDR3 loop reads CASSQNTYNEQFF. CDR3 nucleotide sequence: TGTGCCAGTAGCCAAAATACCTACAATGAGCAGTTCTTC.

There are a few counts of this clone. The chain couples TRBV6-1 to TRBJ1-1; D gene uncertain. In germline, CDR1 is MNHNS, CDR2 SASEGT. The V and J ends lost 0 bases and 5 bases respectively, with 7 bases between them. The CDR3 loop spans 13 amino acids. CDR3 in DNA: TGTGCCAGCAGTGAAGCGTTACCAACTGAAGCTTTCTTT. Amino acid sequence: CASSEALPTEAFF.

The gene calls are TRBV7-8 and TRBJ1-4; D remains unclear. V lost 5 bases to trimming and J lost 4 bases, with 11 bases between them. Germline-derived CDR1 and CDR2 are SGHVS and FQNEAQ. CDR3 size: 14 residues. CDR3 DNA sequence: TGTGCCAGCAGCCCCCGGGTCCTTAATGAAAAACTGTTTTTT. Protein: CASSPRVLNEKLFF. Based on the CDR3 plus reference TRBV7-8 and TRBJ1-4, the full variable domain is GAGVSQSPRYKVAKRGQDVALRCDPISGHVSLFWYQQALGQGPEFLTYFQNEAQLDKSGLPSDRFFAERPEGSVSTLKIQRTQQEDSAVYLCASSPRVLNEKLFFGSGTQLSVL.

This chain connects TRBV5-1 to TRBJ2-7; 8 bases match TRBD2. Germline-derived CDR1 and CDR2 are SGHRS and YFSETQ. V dropped 0 bases and J dropped 4; count of bases not matched to a gene: 6. The CDR3 contains 15 residues. The CDR3 region is CASSLGGSGAYEQYF. CDR3 bases: TGCGCCAGCAGCTTGGGTGGTAGCGGGGCTTACGAGCAGTACTTC.